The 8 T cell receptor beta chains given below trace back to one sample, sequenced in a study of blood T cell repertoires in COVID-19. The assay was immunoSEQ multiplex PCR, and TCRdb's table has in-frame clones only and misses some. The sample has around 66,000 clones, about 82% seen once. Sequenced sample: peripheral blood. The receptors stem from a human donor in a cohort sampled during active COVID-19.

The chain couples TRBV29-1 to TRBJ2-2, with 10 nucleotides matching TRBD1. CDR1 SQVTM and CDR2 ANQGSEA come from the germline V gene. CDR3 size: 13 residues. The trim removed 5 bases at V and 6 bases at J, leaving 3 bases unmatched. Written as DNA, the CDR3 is TGCAGCGTTAGGACAGGGGGGCCCGGGGAGCTGTTTTTT. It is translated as CSVRTGGPGELFF.

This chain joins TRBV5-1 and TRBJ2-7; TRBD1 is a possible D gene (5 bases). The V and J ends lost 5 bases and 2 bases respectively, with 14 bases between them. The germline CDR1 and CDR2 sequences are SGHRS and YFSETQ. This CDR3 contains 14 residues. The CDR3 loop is CASRLYDRTYEQYF. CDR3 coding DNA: TGCGCCAGCAGACTGTATGACAGAACCTACGAGCAGTACTTC.

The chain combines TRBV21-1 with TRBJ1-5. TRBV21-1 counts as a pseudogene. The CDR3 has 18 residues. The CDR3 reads CASSKRGGQRNSNQPQHF. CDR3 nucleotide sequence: TGTGCCAGCAGCAAACGGGGGGGGCAGAGAAATAGCAATCAGCCCCAGCATTTT.

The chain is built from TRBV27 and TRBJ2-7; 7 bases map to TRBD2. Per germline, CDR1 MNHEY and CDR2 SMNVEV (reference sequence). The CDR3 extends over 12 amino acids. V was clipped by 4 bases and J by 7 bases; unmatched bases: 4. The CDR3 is CASSYLGGEQYF. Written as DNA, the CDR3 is TGTGCCAGCAGTTATTTGGGGGGGGAGCAGTACTTC.

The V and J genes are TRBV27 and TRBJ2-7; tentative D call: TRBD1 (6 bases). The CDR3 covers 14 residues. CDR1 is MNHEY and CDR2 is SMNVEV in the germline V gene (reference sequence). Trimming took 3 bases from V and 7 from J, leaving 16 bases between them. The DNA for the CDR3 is TGTGCCAGCAGTTTTTCCAGGGGTCGTGCAGAGCAGTACTTC. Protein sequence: CASSFSRGRAEQYF.

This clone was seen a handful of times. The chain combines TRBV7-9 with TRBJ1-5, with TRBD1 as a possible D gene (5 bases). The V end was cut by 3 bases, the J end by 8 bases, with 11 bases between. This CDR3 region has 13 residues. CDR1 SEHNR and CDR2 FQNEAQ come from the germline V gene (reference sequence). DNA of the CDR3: TGTGCCAGCAGCTTCGGGGCGGGGGAGCCCCAGCATTTT. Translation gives CASSFGAGEPQHF.

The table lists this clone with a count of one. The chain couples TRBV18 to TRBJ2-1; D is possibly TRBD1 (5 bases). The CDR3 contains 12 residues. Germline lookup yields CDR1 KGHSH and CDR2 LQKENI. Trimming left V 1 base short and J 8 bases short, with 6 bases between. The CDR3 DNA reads TGTGCCAGCTCACCACGGGGCGATGAGCAGTTCTTC. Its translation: CASSPRGDEQFF.

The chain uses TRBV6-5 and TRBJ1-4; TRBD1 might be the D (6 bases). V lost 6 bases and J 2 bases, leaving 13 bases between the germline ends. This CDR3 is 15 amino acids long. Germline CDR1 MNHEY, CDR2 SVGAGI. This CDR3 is CASRPSGATNEKLFF. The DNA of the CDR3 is TGTGCCAGCAGACCCTCAGGGGCTACTAATGAAAAACTGTTTTTT.